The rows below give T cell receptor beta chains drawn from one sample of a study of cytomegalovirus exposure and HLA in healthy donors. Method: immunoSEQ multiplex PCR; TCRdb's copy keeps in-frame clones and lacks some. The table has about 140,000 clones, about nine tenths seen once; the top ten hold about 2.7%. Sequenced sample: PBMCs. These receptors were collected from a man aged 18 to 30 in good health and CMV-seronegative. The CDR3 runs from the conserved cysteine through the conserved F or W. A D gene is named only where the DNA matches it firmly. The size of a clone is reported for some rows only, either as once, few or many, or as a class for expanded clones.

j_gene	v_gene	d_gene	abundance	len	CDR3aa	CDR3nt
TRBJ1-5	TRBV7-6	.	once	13	CASSPEVNQPQHF	TGTGCCAGCAGCCCCGAGGTTAATCAGCCCCAGCATTTT
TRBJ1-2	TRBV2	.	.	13	CASSVRGGDGYTF	TGTGCCAGCAGTGTTCGCGGGGGTGATGGCTACACCTTC
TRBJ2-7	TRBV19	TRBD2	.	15	CASSIDGGSSYEQYF	TGTGCCAGTAGTATCGACGGGGGGTCCTCCTACGAGCAGTACTTC
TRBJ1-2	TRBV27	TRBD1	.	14	CASRGQGTNYGYTF	TGTGCCAGCAGGGGACAGGGGACTAACTATGGCTACACCTTC
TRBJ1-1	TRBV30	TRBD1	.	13	CAGSQGVVTEAFF	TGTGCCGGCTCACAGGGGGTCGTCACTGAAGCTTTCTTT
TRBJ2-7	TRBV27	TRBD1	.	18	CASSLGRWGQGASYEQYF	TGTGCCAGCAGTTTAGGGCGATGGGGTCAGGGGGCGTCCTACGAGCAGTACTTC
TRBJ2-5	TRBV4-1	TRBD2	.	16	CASSNILRGAQETQYF	TGCGCCAGCAGTAATATTTTGCGGGGGGCCCAAGAGACCCAGTACTTC
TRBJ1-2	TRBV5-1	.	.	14	CASSFGSTDYGYTF	TGCGCCAGCAGCTTTGGGTCGACAGACTATGGCTACACCTTC
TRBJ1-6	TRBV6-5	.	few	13	CAVGNRDYSPLHF	TGTGCGGTCGGAAACAGGGATTATTCACCCCTCCACTTT
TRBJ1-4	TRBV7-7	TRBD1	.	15	CASSPRQGPNEKLFF	TGTGCCAGCAGCCCCCGACAGGGGCCTAATGAAAAACTGTTTTTT
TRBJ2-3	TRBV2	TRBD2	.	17	CASSDMTSGPSTDTQYF	TGTGCCAGCAGTGATATGACTAGCGGGCCTAGCACAGATACGCAGTATTTT
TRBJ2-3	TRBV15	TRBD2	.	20	CATSKTSGRIRLTSTDTQYF	TGTGCCACCAGTAAGACTAGCGGGAGGATTCGGTTGACTAGCACAGATACGCAGTATTTT
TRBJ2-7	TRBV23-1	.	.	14	CASSPLRGPYEQYF	TGCGCCAGCAGTCCGCTTCGAGGCCCTTACGAGCAGTACTTC
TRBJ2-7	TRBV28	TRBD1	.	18	CASSSPGQGIVVSYEQYF	TGTGCCAGCAGTTCACCGGGACAGGGCATTGTAGTATCCTACGAGCAGTACTTC
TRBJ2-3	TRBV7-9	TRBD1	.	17	CASRPRLGQGISDTQYF	TGTGCCAGCAGGCCCCGTCTTGGACAGGGAATATCAGATACGCAGTATTTT
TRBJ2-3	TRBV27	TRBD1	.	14	CASTRDRATDTQYF	TGTGCCAGCACCCGGGACAGGGCCACAGATACGCAGTATTTT
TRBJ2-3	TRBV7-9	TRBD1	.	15	CASSLLKGTGQTPYF	TGTGCCAGCAGCTTGTTAAAAGGGACAGGCCAAACGCCGTATTTT
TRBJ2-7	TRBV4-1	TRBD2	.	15	CASSQVAGTRHEQYF	TGCGCCAGCAGCCAAGTAGCGGGAACTCGGCACGAGCAGTACTTC
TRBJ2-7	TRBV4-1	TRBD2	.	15	CASSQDAGASYEQYF	TGCGCCAGCAGCCAAGATGCGGGAGCCTCCTACGAGCAGTACTTC
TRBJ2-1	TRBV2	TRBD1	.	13	CASNFDRGREQFF	TGTGCCAGCAATTTCGACAGGGGGCGAGAGCAGTTCTTC
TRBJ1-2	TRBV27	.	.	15	CASSLVPDSLGGYTF	TGTGCCAGCAGTTTGGTCCCCGACAGTTTAGGCGGCTACACCTTC
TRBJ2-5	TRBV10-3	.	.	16	CAISESRGQGQETQYF	TGTGCCATCAGTGAGTCGCGGGGGCAAGGACAAGAGACCCAGTACTTC
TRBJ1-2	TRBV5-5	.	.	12	CASSFQGYGYTF	TGTGCCAGCAGCTTCCAGGGTTATGGCTACACCTTC
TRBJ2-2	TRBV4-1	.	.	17	CASSPAHGGPDTGELFF	TGCGCCAGCAGCCCGGCACACGGGGGGCCCGACACCGGGGAGCTGTTTTTT
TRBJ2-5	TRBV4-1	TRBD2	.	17	CASSRGGGARPQETQYF	TGCGCCAGCAGCCGTGGGGGAGGGGCCCGACCCCAAGAGACCCAGTACTTC
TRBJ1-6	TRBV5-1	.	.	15	CASSNIGAANSPLHF	TGCGCCAGCAGCAATATAGGGGCCGCTAATTCACCCCTCCACTTT
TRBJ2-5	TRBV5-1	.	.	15	CASSGAPGRYETQYF	TGCGCCAGCAGCGGGGCCCCAGGGAGGTACGAGACCCAGTACTTC
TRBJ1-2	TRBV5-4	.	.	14	CASSLGGRNYGYTF	TGTGCCAGCAGCTTGGGGGGCAGGAACTATGGCTACACCTTC